A single sample gave rise to the 8 T cell receptor beta chains below, sequenced in a study of blood T cell repertoires in COVID-19. Data came from immunoSEQ multiplex PCR; TCRdb stores just in-frame clones and leaves some out. The sample includes 70,000 or so clones, approximately 78% of them seen just once. Sequencing was done on a sample of peripheral blood. The receptors shown here come from a human donor in a cohort sampled during active COVID-19.

The J gene is TRBJ1-1, the V gene TRBV5-1; maybe TRBD1 (5 bases). CDR3 length: 15 amino acids. With 1 base removed from V and 4 bases from J, the gap between germline ends came to 14 bases. Germline V lookup: CDR1 SGHRS, CDR2 YFSETQ. This CDR3 reads CASSLNGREGTEAFF. In nucleotides, the CDR3 is TGCGCCAGCAGCTTGAACGGCAGGGAGGGCACTGAAGCTTTCTTT.

The V and J genes are TRBV30 and TRBJ2-7; 9 bases align to TRBD1. Germline CDR1 is GTSNPN and CDR2 is SVGIG (reference sequence). CDR3 length: 15 residues. V lost 1 base to trimming and J lost 4 bases; unmatched junction nucleotides: 8. CDR3 region: CAWSGQGGLGYEQYF. The CDR3 DNA follows: TGTGCCTGGAGTGGACAGGGGGGTCTCGGGTACGAGCAGTACTTC.

The chain combines TRBV6-1 with TRBJ2-2; unclear D gene. V was clipped by 1 base and J by 6 bases, with 9 bases between them. Germline V gene sequence: CDR1 MNHNS, CDR2 SASEGT. The CDR3 totals 14 residues. In DNA, the CDR3 is TGTGCCAGCAGTGAAGTCCTAGAATCCGGGGAGCTGTTTTTT. Translating it yields CASSEVLESGELFF.

Here the CDR3 DNA reads TGTGCCAGCAGCTTAGTCCCAATGACTAGCGGGGGGACCTACGAGCAGTACTTC. Translated: CASSLVPMTSGGTYEQYF. The J gene is TRBJ2-7, the V gene TRBV7-6; TRBD2 matches at 13 bases. Germline V lookup: CDR1 SGHVS, CDR2 FNYEAQ. V gave up 1 base and J gave up 2 bases; unmatched junction bases: 8. The CDR3 is 18 amino acids.

The chain uses TRBV25-1 and TRBJ1-1; the D is unclear. V gave up 5 bases and J gave up 1 base, with 20 bases separating them. The CDR3 is 17 amino acids. The germline V gene has CDR1 MGHDK and CDR2 SYGVNS. The CDR3 protein is CASSPQRARGGNTEAFF. CDR3 nucleotides: TGTGCCAGCAGTCCACAAAGGGCGAGAGGAGGGAACACTGAAGCTTTCTTT.

This clone was seen a few times. This sequence joins TRBV15 and TRBJ2-3; 16 bases line up with TRBD2. The CDR3 runs to 18 residues. V dropped 3 bases and J dropped 5; count of bases not matched to a gene: 8. Looked up from germline, CDR1 is LNHNV and CDR2 is YYDKDF (reference sequence). The CDR3 region is CATSSSGTSGRVKDTQYF. DNA for the CDR3: TGTGCCACCAGCAGTTCCGGGACTAGCGGGAGGGTGAAAGATACGCAGTATTTT.

V gene TRBV6-5 combines with J gene TRBJ2-7; D might be TRBD1 (6 bases). The CDR3 is 12 residues long. Per the germline V gene, CDR1 is MNHEY and CDR2 is SVGAGI. Trimming took 8 bases from V and 2 from J, leaving 10 bases between them. CDR3 region: CASAGQTYEQYF. DNA of the CDR3: TGTGCCAGCGCCGGACAGACCTACGAGCAGTACTTC.

The chain uses TRBV25-1 and TRBJ2-7; D uncertain. The V and J ends lost 7 bases and 9 bases respectively, with 19 bases between them. CDR3 length: 13 amino acids. The germline V gene has CDR1 MGHDK and CDR2 SYGVNS. CDR3 DNA: TGTGCCAGCACCGAATCTGGAGAAAAGCGGCAGTACTTC. Translated, it gives CASTESGEKRQYF.